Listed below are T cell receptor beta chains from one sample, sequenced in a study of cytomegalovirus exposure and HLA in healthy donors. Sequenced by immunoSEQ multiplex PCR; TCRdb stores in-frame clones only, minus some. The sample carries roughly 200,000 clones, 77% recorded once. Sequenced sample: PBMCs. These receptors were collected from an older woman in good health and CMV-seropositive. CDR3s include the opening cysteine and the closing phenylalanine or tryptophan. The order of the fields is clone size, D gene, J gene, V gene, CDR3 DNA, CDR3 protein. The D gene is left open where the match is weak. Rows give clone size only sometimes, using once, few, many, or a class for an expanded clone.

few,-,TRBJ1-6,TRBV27,TGTGCCAGCAGTTACGACTTGAGCTCCTATAATTCACCCCTCCACTTT,CASSYDLSSYNSPLHF
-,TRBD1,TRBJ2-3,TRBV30,TGTGCCTGGAGCAGAGGACAGGTATTTCCAGATACGCAGTATTTT,CAWSRGQVFPDTQYF
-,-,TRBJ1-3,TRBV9,TGTGCCAGCAGCACCCAACCAGACAGCCTCTCTGGAAACACCATATATTTT,CASSTQPDSLSGNTIYF
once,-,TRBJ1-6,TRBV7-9,TGTGCCAGCAGCCCACGGGGGGACTCCTATAATTCACCCCTCCACTTT,CASSPRGDSYNSPLHF
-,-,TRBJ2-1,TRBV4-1,TGCGCCAGCAGCCAAGATCGAAAACAGCAACAGTTCTTC,CASSQDRKQQQFF
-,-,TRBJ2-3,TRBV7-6,TGTGCCAGCAGCTCCCCGATTGCGGGGGACATAGATACGCAGTATTTT,CASSSPIAGDIDTQYF
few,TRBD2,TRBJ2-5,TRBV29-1,TGCAGCGTGGGGACTAGCGGGGGGCCCCAAGAGACCCAGTACTTC,CSVGTSGGPQETQYF
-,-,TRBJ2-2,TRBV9,TGTGCCAGTAGGGCAGGGACCGGGGAGCTGTTTTTT,CASRAGTGELFF
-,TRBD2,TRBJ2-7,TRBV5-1,TGCGCCAGCAGCTTGGACGGCGGGGGTACTCTCTACGAGCAGTACTTC,CASSLDGGGTLYEQYF
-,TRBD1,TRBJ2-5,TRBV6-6,TGTGCCAGCTCGGACAGGGGGCGTGAGCAGTACTTC,CASSDRGREQYF
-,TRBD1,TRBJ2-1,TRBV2,TGTGCCAGCAGCCTCGACAGGGGCAAGTTCTTC,CASSLDRGKFF
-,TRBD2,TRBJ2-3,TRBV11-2,TGTGCCAGCAGCCTCCTTATGGGTAGCGGGAGAGGCACAGATACGCAGTATTTT,CASSLLMGSGRGTDTQYF
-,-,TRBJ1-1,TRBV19,TGTGCCAGTAGGGACCCAGGGGATAAGCTTGAAGCTTTCTTT,CASRDPGDKLEAFF
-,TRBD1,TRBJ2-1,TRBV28,TGTGCCAGCAGTTTAGCCCGGACAGGGGAGTCCAATGAGCAGTTCTTC,CASSLARTGESNEQFF
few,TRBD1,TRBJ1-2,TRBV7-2,TGTGCCAGCAGCTCCGCCGGGACAGGCAACTATGGCTACACCTTC,CASSSAGTGNYGYTF
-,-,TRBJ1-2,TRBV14,TGTGCCAGCAGCCAGGACTACGGCCATGGTTACACCTTC,CASSQDYGHGYTF
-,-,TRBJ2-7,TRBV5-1,TGCGCCAGCAGCCAAAAAACAGGGATGGTTTCTTACGAGCAGTACTTC,CASSQKTGMVSYEQYF
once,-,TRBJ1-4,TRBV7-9,TGTGCCAGCAGCGATGGACAGATCCTTAATGAAAAACTGTTTTTT,CASSDGQILNEKLFF
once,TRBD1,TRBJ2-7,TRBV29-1,TGCAGCGCTGCGACAACAGGGGGCTACGAGCAGTACTTC,CSAATTGGYEQYF
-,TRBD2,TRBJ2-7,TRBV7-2,TGTGCCAGCAGCTTAGGTCGCGGGGGGGCCTACGAGCAGTACTTC,CASSLGRGGAYEQYF
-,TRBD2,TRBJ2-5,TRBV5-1,TGCGCCAGCTATGGGGCGGGGGGTTACGAGACCCAGTACTTC,CASYGAGGYETQYF
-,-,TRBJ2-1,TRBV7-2,TGTGCCAGCAGCTTAGAGAGGGGGGGCTACAATGAGCAGTTCTTC,CASSLERGGYNEQFF
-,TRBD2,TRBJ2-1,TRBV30,TGTGCCTGGAGTGTAGGGGGACTAGCGGGCTACAATGAGCAGTTCTTC,CAWSVGGLAGYNEQFF
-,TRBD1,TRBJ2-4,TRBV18,TGTGCCAGCTCATTCTTAAACCGGGACAGGGCCAGAAACATTCAGTACTTC,CASSFLNRDRARNIQYF
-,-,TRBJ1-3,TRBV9,TGTGCCAGCAGCGTAGCTTCGAGGCCCGTCGGAAACACCATATATTTT,CASSVASRPVGNTIYF
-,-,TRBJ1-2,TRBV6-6,TGTGCCAGCAGTAACCAGGGCCATGGCTACACCTTC,CASSNQGHGYTF
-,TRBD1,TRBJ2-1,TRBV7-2,TGTGCCAGCAGCCCCCAGACAGGGGCGGGTGAGCAGTTCTTC,CASSPQTGAGEQFF
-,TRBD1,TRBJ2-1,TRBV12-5,TGTGCTAGTGGTCGGGGACAGGGGGTAACGAATGAGCAGTTCTTC,CASGRGQGVTNEQFF
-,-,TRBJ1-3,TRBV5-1,TGCGCCAGCAGCTTGGGGGCCAGGGACACCATATATTTT,CASSLGARDTIYF
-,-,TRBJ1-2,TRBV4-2,TGTGCCAGCAGCCAAGATGAAGGGGCTAACTATGGCTACACCTTC,CASSQDEGANYGYTF
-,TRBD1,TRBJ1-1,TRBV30,TGTGCCTGGGGGACAGGGTTGAACACTGAAGCTTTCTTT,CAWGTGLNTEAFF
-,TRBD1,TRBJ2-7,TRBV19,TGTGCCAGTAGTACTCGGGACAGGTACTACGAGCAGTACTTC,CASSTRDRYYEQYF
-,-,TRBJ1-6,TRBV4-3,TGCGCCAGCAGCCAAGAATCGACAAGGATACCTTCACCCCTCCACTTT,CASSQESTRIPSPLHF
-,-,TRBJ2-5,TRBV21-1,TGTGCCAGCAGCAAGAGGGGACAGGGGGCGGTCCAAGAGACCCAGTACTTC,CASSKRGQGAVQETQYF
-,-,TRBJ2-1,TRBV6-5,TGTGCCAGCAGTACCGACAGCTACAATGAGCAGTTCTTC,CASSTDSYNEQFF
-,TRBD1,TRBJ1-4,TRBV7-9,TGTTCCAGCAGCATCCACAGGGGGGCAACTAATGAAAAACTGTTTTTT,CSSSIHRGATNEKLFF
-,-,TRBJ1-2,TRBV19,TGTGCCAGTAGTACCACAGGGCGTACTAACTATGGCTACACCTTC,CASSTTGRTNYGYTF
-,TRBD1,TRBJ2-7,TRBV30,TGTGCCTGGAGTGACCGAGACAGGGTTCAGAACTTC,CAWSDRDRVQNF
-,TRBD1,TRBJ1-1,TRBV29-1,TGCAGCGCCGACCAGGGGGACACTGAAGCTTTCTTT,CSADQGDTEAFF
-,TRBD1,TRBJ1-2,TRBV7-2,TGTGCCAGCAGCTTAGAGACAGGGGGTGGCTACACCTTC,CASSLETGGGYTF
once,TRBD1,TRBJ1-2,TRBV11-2,TGTGCCAGCAGCCCGCAGGGGGGCCTCAACTATGGCTACACCTTC,CASSPQGGLNYGYTF
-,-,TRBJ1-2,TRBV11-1,TGTGCCAGCAGCTTAGCGGACTGGGACTATGGCTACACCTTC,CASSLADWDYGYTF
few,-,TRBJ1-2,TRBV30,TGTGCCTGGACAGGCAGGGCCCATTTTTATGGCTACACCTTC,CAWTGRAHFYGYTF
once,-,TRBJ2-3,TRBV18,TGTGCCAGCTCACCACAGGGGGTCATGCATACGCAGTATTTT,CASSPQGVMHTQYF
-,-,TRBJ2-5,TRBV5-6,TGTGCCAGCAGCTCGACGCGGGGTGGGACCCAGTACTTC,CASSSTRGGTQYF
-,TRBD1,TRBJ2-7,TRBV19,TGTGCCAGTATGGGACAGGAAGCGTCCGGCGAGCAGTACTTC,CASMGQEASGEQYF
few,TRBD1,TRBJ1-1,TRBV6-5,TGTGCCAGCAGCAAAACAGGGGCCCTTGGAGCTTTCTTT,CASSKTGALGAFF
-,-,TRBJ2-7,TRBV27,TGTGCCAGCACCAATTTTGTTGGAGGCGAGCAGTACTTC,CASTNFVGGEQYF
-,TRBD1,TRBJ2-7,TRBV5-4,TGTGCCAGCAGCCCGGGACAGGAGAGCTCCTACGAGCAGTACTTC,CASSPGQESSYEQYF
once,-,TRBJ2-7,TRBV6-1,TGTGCCAGCAGTGAAGTTAGCGCCCTTACCTACGAGCAGTACTTC,CASSEVSALTYEQYF
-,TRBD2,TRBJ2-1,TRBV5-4,TGTGCCAGCAGCCCTTCTCGCGGGGGGCTTCTTGAGCAGTTCTTC,CASSPSRGGLLEQFF
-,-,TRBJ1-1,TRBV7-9,TGTGCCAGCAGCTTCCGACAGGACACTGAAGCTTTCTTT,CASSFRQDTEAFF
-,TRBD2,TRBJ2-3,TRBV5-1,TGCGCCAGCAGAGGGGCGGGGGAGAATACGCAGTATTTT,CASRGAGENTQYF
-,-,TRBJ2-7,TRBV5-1,TGCGCCAGCAGCCTAACGGGGACTTCTCTGGGGCAGTACTTC,CASSLTGTSLGQYF
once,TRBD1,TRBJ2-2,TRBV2,TGTGCCAGCAGTGCGAGACAGGGGGTAACCACCGGGGAGCTGTTTTTT,CASSARQGVTTGELFF
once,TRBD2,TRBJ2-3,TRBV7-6,TGTGCCAGCAGCTTAGGCGGGAGAGGTGATACGCAGTATTTT,CASSLGGRGDTQYF